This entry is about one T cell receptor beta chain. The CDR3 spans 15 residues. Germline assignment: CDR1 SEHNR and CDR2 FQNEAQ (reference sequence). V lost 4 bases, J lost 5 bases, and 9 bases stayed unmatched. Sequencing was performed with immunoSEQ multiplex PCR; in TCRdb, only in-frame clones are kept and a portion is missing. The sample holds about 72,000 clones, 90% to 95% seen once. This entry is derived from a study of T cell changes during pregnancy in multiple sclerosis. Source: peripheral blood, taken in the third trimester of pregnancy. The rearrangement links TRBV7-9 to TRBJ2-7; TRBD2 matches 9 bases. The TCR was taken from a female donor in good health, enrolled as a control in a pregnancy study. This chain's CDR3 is CASSSTSGRADEQYF. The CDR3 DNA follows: TGTGCCAGCAGCTCGACTAGCGGTCGGGCAGACGAGCAGTACTTC.